The clone carrying this T cell receptor beta chain was seen more than once but under ten times. Its antigen is as yet unknown. Trimming cost V 6 bases and J 8 bases, with 11 bases left between them. The CDR3 runs 13 residues. Germline CDR1 reads SEHNR; CDR2 reads FQNEAQ (reference sequence). Clones were sequenced by immunoSEQ multiplex PCR, and TCRdb holds only the in-frame ones, with some missing. The sample consists of about 41,000 clones, 55% to 70% of them appearing once. These data belong to a study of PD-1 blockade in classical Hodgkin lymphoma. Study-level findings and limits: The causes of the repertoire differences, possibly disease activity or prior therapy, remain undefined. Only CD4+ TCR diversity, not CD8+, had risen significantly by C4D1.

The time point is: cycle 4 day 1 (C4D1), after more than 5 weeks of nivolumab. Relapse after autologous stem cell transplantation occurred in every patient, and brentuximab vedotin exposure varied. Complete response, partial response or progressive disease was each patient's best response. The sequence was obtained from a human donor with classical Hodgkin lymphoma. The chain couples TRBV7-9 to TRBJ1-6; D gene uncertain. The sample here was peripheral blood mononuclear cells (PBMCs), taken before the fourth cycle of nivolumab. The CDR3 protein is CASRKVRDSPLHF. The CDR3 coding sequence is TGTGCCAGCAGAAAAGTAAGGGATTCACCCCTCCACTTT.